Each of the 25 T cell receptor beta chains below was sequenced from the same sample in a study of regulatory T cells in long-lasting Graves disease listed by TCRdb under 2021. Receptors were amplified or captured by multiplex PCR. Reads for this sample came from an Illumina HiSeq 4000. TCR beta libraries were built with iRepertoire HTBI primers and Arm-PCR amplification of CDR3 regions. TCRdb cleaned the public reads at Q25 with fastp, built clones with MiXCR and kept in-frame beta chains. Identical CDR3 proteins give one entry, which carries the most common genes and DNA. The sample has 360,000 or so distinct CDR3 sequences on record, approximately 12% of them singletons. The ten largest clones capture approximately 20% of the sample. Interpreted using the paper, the time point label stands for: newly diagnosed GD, antithyroid drugs for less than 3 months. For both TCR sequencing and RNA sequencing, RNA was extracted from PBMCs using TRIzol.

A further study also used this sample, focusing on T cells in Graves' hyperthyroidism and ophthalmopathy.

This material consisted of peripheral blood mononuclear cells (PBMCs), taken at new diagnosis, from a patient treated with antithyroid drugs. These receptors came from a woman aged 18-29 years with Graves disease. Donor details come from another sample of the same person, matched by shared clones.

The sample holds one count of this clonotype. V and J are TRBV6-1 and TRBJ2-1; 7 bases agree with TRBD2. From germline, CDR1 is MNHNS and CDR2 SASEGT. This CDR3 is 17 amino acids long. Germline trimming cut 7 bases from V and 2 bases from J; bases unmatched to any gene: 14. The CDR3 loop reads CASTPEAPSGAYNEQFF. The CDR3 DNA is TGTGCCAGCACTCCCGAGGCACCTAGCGGAGCCTACAATGAGCAGTTCTTC.

This rearrangement joins TRBV5-1 to TRBJ1-2; D is perhaps TRBD1 (6 bases). This CDR3 is 13 amino acids long. Germline V gene sequence: CDR1 SGHRS, CDR2 YFSETQ. The V end lost 1 base, the J end lost 6 bases, and 10 bases lay between the germline ends. Here the CDR3 reads CASSLNRDNGYTF. CDR3 in DNA: TGCGCCAGCAGCTTGAACAGGGACAATGGCTACACCTTC.

This clonotype was picked up many times. This chain links TRBV29-1 with TRBJ1-1; D gene unclear. V lost 6 bases and J lost 5, with 16 bases in between. The CDR3 runs 13 residues. Looked up from germline, CDR1 is SQVTM and CDR2 is ANQGSEA. CDR3 region: CSVASKLSTEAFF. The CDR3 DNA follows: TGCAGCGTAGCGTCCAAGTTGAGTACTGAAGCTTTCTTT.

This clonotype was recorded a few times. The chain carries TRBV27 and TRBJ2-1; tentatively, D is TRBD1 (6 bases). This CDR3 region has 16 residues. Trimming cost V 6 bases and J 0 bases, with 15 bases left between them. The germline V gene has CDR1 MNHEY and CDR2 SMNVEV (reference sequence). The CDR3 loop is CASRIGQLSSYNEQFF. In DNA, the CDR3 is TGTGCCAGCAGAATCGGACAGTTGAGCTCCTACAATGAGCAGTTCTTC.

At least ten counts were recorded for this clonotype. This sequence joins TRBV2 and TRBJ1-2, with 7 bases lining up with TRBD1. This CDR3 contains 15 residues. The junction had 17 bases not matched to a gene; V was cut back by 9 bases and J by 7 bases. The germline V gene encodes CDR1 SNHLY and CDR2 FYNNEI. This chain's CDR3 is CARVYRGEGVSGYTF. CDR3 nucleotide sequence: TGTGCCAGGGTTTACAGGGGTGAAGGTGTTAGTGGCTACACCTTC.

This clonotype showed up many times. The V gene is TRBV27, the J gene TRBJ2-1; 10 bases are a match to TRBD2. Looked up from germline, CDR1 is MNHEY and CDR2 is SMNVEV (reference sequence). This CDR3 has 15 amino acids. J lost 9 bases, V lost 0 bases, and 5 bases had no gene match. For the CDR3, the DNA is TGTGCCAGCAGTTTATCGACGGCTAGCGGGAGTGAGCAGTTCTTC. Residues: CASSLSTASGSEQFF.

Turning to this clonotype: One end of the junction fails to match germline, which may point to a read error. The V gene is TRBV7-9, the J gene TRBJ2-3; TRBD2 matches at 15 bases. The length of the CDR3 is 19 residues. Per the germline V gene, CDR1 is SEHNR and CDR2 is FQNEAQ (reference sequence). The CDR3 is CASSLQNLGLAGGTDTQYF. For the CDR3, the DNA is TGTGCCAGCAGTTTACAGAATTTGGGACTAGCGGGGGGCACAGATACGCAGTATTTC.

This clonotype was picked up many times. This chain uses TRBV2 with TRBJ2-5; tentative D call: TRBD2 (6 bases). The ends were cut back, 2 bases at V and 4 bases at J, with 17 bases in the middle. Germline values: CDR1 SNHLY, CDR2 FYNNEI. The CDR3 contains 16 residues. The CDR3 protein is CASSESAGTRGETQYF. In DNA, the CDR3 is TGTGCCAGCAGTGAATCTGCGGGGACGAGGGGAGAGACCCAGTACTTC. The full variable domain, its missing parts supplied by reference TRBV2 and TRBJ2-5, is EPEVTQTPSHQVTQMGQEVILRCVPISNHLYFYWYRQILGQKVEFLVSFYNNEISEKSEIFDDQFSVERPDGSNFTLKIRSTKLEDSAMYFCASSESAGTRGETQYFGPGTRLLVL.

The chain is built from TRBV27 and TRBJ2-1, with TRBD2 matching 7 bases. V shed 3 bases and J 5 bases; nucleotides not matched to a gene: 4. Germline CDR1 is MNHEY and CDR2 is SMNVEV (reference sequence). This CDR3 has 14 amino acids. Written as DNA, the CDR3 is TGTGCCAGCAGTTTGGGGGGGGTTAACAATGAGCAGTTCTTC. It translates to CASSLGGVNNEQFF.

This clonotype appeared many times. The J gene is TRBJ2-1, the V gene TRBV27; the D gene is possibly TRBD2 (6 bases). Trimming cost V 7 bases and J 4 bases, with 11 bases left between them. CDR3 length equals 13 residues. Germline CDR1 MNHEY, CDR2 SMNVEV (reference sequence). CDR3 DNA sequence: TGTGCCAGCAAGGGCGGGGAGTACAATGAGCAGTTCTTC. The encoded protein is CASKGGEYNEQFF.

There are many counts of this clonotype. The chain has TRBV5-5 and TRBJ1-2; D is undetermined. The CDR3 is made up of 14 amino acids. Germline lookup yields CDR1 SGHKS and CDR2 YYEKEE (reference sequence). V was trimmed by 0 bases and J by 4 bases, leaving 10 bases between them. The CDR3 nucleotides are TGTGCCAGCAGCTTGGTAGCAGATATCTATGGCTACACCTTC. It encodes CASSLVADIYGYTF.

The sample holds a few counts of this clonotype. The gene calls are TRBV28 and TRBJ2-6; 8 bases fit TRBD2. CDR1 and CDR2 from the germline V gene are MDHEN and SYDVKM. The V gene end was trimmed by 7 bases and the J gene end by 0 bases; junction bases not matched to a gene: 14. This CDR3 is built from 19 residues. The CDR3 DNA reads TGTGCCAGCACCCAATGGCGGCAGCGGGGGATCTCTGGGGCCAACGTCCTGACTTTC. Its protein is CASTQWRQRGISGANVLTF.

The chain carries TRBV18 and TRBJ1-5, with 7 bases lining up with TRBD1. V shed 6 bases and J 5 bases; nucleotides not matched to a gene: 7. This CDR3 is 14 amino acids long. CDR1 and CDR2 from the germline V gene are KGHSH and LQKENI. CDR3 sequence: CASSLGTADQPQHF. In DNA form, the CDR3 reads TGTGCCAGCTCCTTAGGGACAGCTGATCAGCCCCAGCATTTT.

At least ten counts were recorded for this clonotype. The chain uses TRBV7-2 and TRBJ1-1; D call uncertain. This CDR3 comprises 12 residues. CDR1 SGHTA and CDR2 FQGNSA come from the germline V gene. V shed 5 bases and J shed 9 bases, with 13 bases lying between them. This chain's CDR3 is CASSDDPIQAFF. As DNA, the CDR3 is TGTGCCAGCAGCGACGACCCCATCCAAGCTTTCTTT.

This clonotype was counted at least ten times. The V and J genes are TRBV11-2 and TRBJ1-2, with TRBD1 matching 9 bases. The CDR3 covers 14 residues. V was clipped by 4 bases and J by 6 bases; unmatched bases: 6. Germline CDR1 and CDR2: SGHAT and FQNNGV. The CDR3 nucleotides read TGTGCCAGCAGCTCCAGCAACAGGGGGCATGGCTACACCTTC. Its translation: CASSSSNRGHGYTF.

This clonotype was seen at least ten times. V is TRBV20-1 and J is TRBJ2-5, with D perhaps TRBD1 (5 bases). This CDR3 is built from 12 residues. V gave up 5 bases and J gave up 5 bases, with 12 bases separating them. The germline V gene has CDR1 DFQATT and CDR2 SNEGSKA (reference sequence). This CDR3 is CSAPDNRETQYF. The CDR3, as DNA: TGCAGTGCTCCCGACAACAGGGAGACCCAGTACTTC.

The sample holds many counts of this clonotype. The chain recombines TRBV19 with TRBJ1-1; 7 bases line up with TRBD1. V trimming: 6 bases; J trimming: 5 bases; junction bases outside the gene matches: 6. The CDR3 spans 13 residues. The germline CDR1 and CDR2 sequences are LNHDA and SQIVND (reference sequence). The CDR3: CASRIQGWTEAFF. Here the CDR3 DNA reads TGTGCCAGTAGGATACAGGGGTGGACTGAAGCTTTCTTT.

V gene TRBV20-1 combines with J gene TRBJ1-2, with D perhaps TRBD1 (5 bases). Germline lookup yields CDR1 DFQATT and CDR2 SNEGSKA (reference sequence). Trimming pared 2 bases from V and 7 bases from J, leaving 8 bases between. This CDR3 has 11 residues. The CDR3 spells CSARRGVGYTF. CDR3 nucleotide sequence: TGCAGTGCTAGACGGGGGGTTGGCTACACCTTC.

This clonotype has just a few counts. The chain carries TRBV7-9 and TRBJ2-2; TRBD2 might be the D (5 bases). Trimming left V 1 base short and J 2 bases short, with 8 bases between. This CDR3 has 15 residues. From germline, CDR1 is SEHNR and CDR2 FQNEAQ (reference sequence). DNA for the CDR3: TGTGCCAGCAGCTTAGGCGGGTTCAACACCGGGGAGCTGTTTTTT. This encodes CASSLGGFNTGELFF.

This clonotype was detected a few times. This chain connects TRBV24-1 to TRBJ2-3; D is uncertain. Germline CDR1 and CDR2: KGHDR and SFDVKD. The CDR3 loop spans 15 amino acids. V gave up 1 base and J gave up 4 bases, with 11 bases separating them. CDR3 coding DNA: TGTGCCACCAGTGATTTCTTGGCGAACTCAGATACGCAGTATTTT. This sequence encodes CATSDFLANSDTQYF.

This chain connects TRBV28 to TRBJ2-6; D may be TRBD1 or TRBD2 (5 bases each). CDR3 size: 18 residues. V was pared by 2 bases and J by 2 bases, with 16 bases between. CDR1 is MDHEN, CDR2 SYDVKM, per germline. CDR3 nucleotides: TGTGCCAGCAGTTTACGGGGCGGTTGGGGACCTGGGGCCAACGTCCTGACTTTC. It specifies CASSLRGGWGPGANVLTF. Full variable domain (outside the CDR3, taken from reference TRBV28 and TRBJ2-6): DVKVTQSSRYLVKRTGEKVFLECVQDMDHENMFWYRQDPGLGLRLIYFSYDVKMKEKGDIPEGYSVSREKKERFSLILESASTNQTSMYLCASSLRGGWGPGANVLTFGAGSRLTVL.

The V gene is TRBV12-3 or TRBV12-4, the J gene TRBJ2-1, with 15 positions matching TRBD2. The length of the CDR3 is 15 residues. After removal of 6 bases from V and 9 bases from J, the junction contained 6 bases not matched to a gene. CDR3 bases: TGTGCCAGCAGCCGGGGACTAGCGGGAGGTAGTGAGCAGTTCTTC. Amino acids: CASSRGLAGGSEQFF.

The V call is TRBV6-1, the J call TRBJ2-7; 8 bases fit TRBD1. CDR1 and CDR2 from the germline V gene are MNHNS and SASEGT. This CDR3 is 14 amino acids long. V shed 6 bases, J shed 6 bases, and the junction held 10 bases outside the gene matches. CDR3 protein: CASRLTGTGAEQYF. As DNA, the CDR3 is TGTGCCAGCAGACTTACCGGGACAGGAGCCGAGCAGTACTTC.

This clonotype showed up just a few times. The J gene is TRBJ2-6, the V gene TRBV6-2 or TRBV6-3; 10 bases are shared with TRBD1. CDR1 MNHEY and CDR2 SVGEGT come from the germline V gene. Germline trimming cut 7 bases from V and 0 bases from J; bases unmatched to any gene: 3. The CDR3 covers 16 residues. The CDR3 sequence: CASTGTGVSGANVLTF. Here the CDR3 DNA reads TGTGCCAGCACCGGGACAGGGGTCTCTGGGGCCAACGTCCTGACTTTC.

In its sample, this clonotype was seen a few times. The chain has TRBV4-1 and TRBJ2-1; D is tentatively TRBD1 or TRBD2 (5 bases each). The germline V and J ends were trimmed by 2 bases and 8 bases, with 16 bases remaining between them. The CDR3 runs to 15 residues. Germline lookup yields CDR1 MGHRA and CDR2 YSYEKL. The CDR3 sequence: CASSQPGPPLHEQFF. The CDR3 DNA follows: TGCGCCAGCAGCCAACCGGGACCCCCCCTCCATGAGCAGTTCTTC.